These 8 T cell receptor beta chains originate from one sample sequenced in a study of cytomegalovirus exposure and HLA in healthy donors. The assay was immunoSEQ multiplex PCR, and TCRdb's table has in-frame clones only and misses some. The sample has 220,000 or so clones; roughly 85% are singletons. Sequenced material: PBMCs. The receptor source for this set is a woman between 18 and 30 years old in good health and CMV-seronegative.

In its sample, this clone was seen a few times. V is TRBV6-1 and J is TRBJ1-3, with D uncertain. The V and J ends lost 4 bases and 3 bases respectively, with 10 bases between them. The CDR3 has 14 amino acids. Looked up from germline, CDR1 is MNHNS and CDR2 is SASEGT. CDR3 residues: CASSARAFGNTIYF. CDR3 bases: TGTGCCAGCAGTGCGAGGGCGTTTGGAAACACCATATATTTT.

This rearrangement joins TRBV6-6 to TRBJ2-7; no clear D. CDR3 size: 14 residues. Between the trimmed V and J ends, which lost 0 bases and 7 bases, there was a span of 13 bases. In germline, CDR1 is MNHNY, CDR2 SVGAGI (reference sequence). CDR3 DNA: TGTGCCAGCAGTTACTCTAGGGCAGGCTGGGAGCAGTACTTC. It codes for CASSYSRAGWEQYF.

V gene TRBV10-3 combines with J gene TRBJ2-7; tentatively, D is TRBD1 or TRBD2 (5 bases each). V was shortened by 11 bases and J by 3 bases, with 17 bases between the two germline ends. Germline CDR1 reads ENHRY; CDR2 reads SYGVKD. The CDR3 length is 13 residues. The CDR3 DNA follows: TGTGCCGCCTCAGTGGGGGAAGTCTACGAGCAGTACTTC. Translation: CAASVGEVYEQYF.

V is TRBV28 and J is TRBJ2-7, with 12 bases aligning to TRBD2. Trimming cost V 6 bases and J 2 bases; bases outside gene matches: 5. Germline assignment: CDR1 MDHEN and CDR2 SYDVKM. There are 15 residues in the CDR3. The chain's CDR3 is CASRRASGRAYEQYF. The CDR3 DNA reads TGTGCCAGCAGGAGAGCTAGCGGGAGGGCCTACGAGCAGTACTTC. The variable domain in full, with the rest retrieved from reference TRBV28 and TRBJ2-7, is DVKVTQSSRYLVKRTGEKVFLECVQDMDHENMFWYRQDPGLGLRLIYFSYDVKMKEKGDIPEGYSVSREKKERFSLILESASTNQTSMYLCASRRASGRAYEQYFGPGTRLTVT.

The chain is built from TRBV27 and TRBJ2-3, with 11 bases fitting TRBD2. Germline lookup yields CDR1 MNHEY and CDR2 SMNVEV (reference sequence). There are 18 residues in the CDR3. With V trimmed by 5 bases and J by 0 bases, 10 bases remained unmatched. The CDR3 region is CASSLLTSGTVSTDTQYF. CDR3 DNA sequence: TGTGCCAGCAGTCTGTTGACTAGCGGGACCGTGAGCACAGATACGCAGTATTTT.

The chain carries TRBV28 and TRBJ2-1, with TRBD1 as a possible D gene (6 bases). V was pared by 3 bases and J by 0 bases, with 9 bases between. CDR1 is MDHEN, CDR2 SYDVKM, per germline. The CDR3 length is 15 residues. CDR3 residues: CASSFDRRSYNEQFF. The CDR3 region has the DNA TGTGCCAGCAGTTTTGACAGGCGCTCCTACAATGAGCAGTTCTTC.

The gene calls are TRBV5-4 and TRBJ2-7; 10 bases agree with TRBD2. CDR1 SGHNT and CDR2 YYREEE come from the germline V gene (reference sequence). The CDR3 covers 16 residues. V lost 4 bases and J lost 5; bases outside the gene matches: 12. CDR3 bases: TGTGCCAGCAGCCCTCCCCCAAGCGGGGGGGCTAACGAGCAGTACTTC. Protein: CASSPPPSGGANEQYF.

Remarks on this clone: One end of the junction does not line up with germline, which may come from a read error. This CDR3 is CASSNLYAQYF. The CDR3 DNA sequence: TGTGCCAGCAGTAATCTCTACGCGCAGTACTTC. The chain combines TRBV27 with TRBJ2-7; D is undetermined. This CDR3 is 11 amino acids long. Germline-derived CDR1 and CDR2 are MNHEY and SMNVEV (reference sequence).